This TCR beta chain was identified in a study of blood T cell repertoires in COVID-19. On the study more broadly: The United States, Italy and Spain were the sources of the acute and convalescent COVID-19 samples. The analysed material was cDNA or gDNA that came from T cells, B-cell-depleted T cells, or PBMCs.

The V and J ends lost 3 bases and 0 bases respectively, with 6 bases between them. The CDR3 totals 15 residues. Germline V gene lookup returns CDR1 MNHNS and CDR2 SASEGT. In the original workflow: The authors estimated nucleated cell counts from reference gene primer amplification. Using immunoSEQ multiplex PCR, the repertoire was profiled, and TCRdb retains in-frame clones only, with some absent. Clonal size and the V and J genes are those of that table, whereas D and trimming came from the DNA. Of some 170,000 clones listed, about four fifths are singletons. The specimen sequenced was peripheral blood. The chain is built from TRBV6-1 and TRBJ2-6; no firm D call. The sequence derives from a woman aged 40 to 55 with COVID-19, enrolled during active disease. The CDR3 region is CASSEKPSGANVLTF. The CDR3, as DNA: TGTGCCAGCAGTGAGAAGCCCTCTGGGGCCAACGTCCTGACTTTC.